The rows below give T cell receptor beta chains drawn from one sample of a study of blood T cell repertoires in COVID-19. Clones were sequenced by immunoSEQ multiplex PCR, and TCRdb holds only the in-frame ones, with some missing. The sample holds approximately 280,000 clones, approximately 90% seen once. The sequenced sample consisted of peripheral blood. These receptors came from a man in his forties or fifties with acute or convalescent COVID-19. The CDR3 runs from the conserved cysteine through the conserved F or W. The D gene is left open where the match is weak. The size entry is marked missing in some rows and otherwise reads once, few, many or a size class.

d_call	clone_size	v_call	j_call	cdr3_aa	cdr3_nt
TRBD1	-	TRBV6-5	TRBJ1-1	CASSYQTGATEAFF	TGTGCCAGCAGTTACCAAACAGGGGCCACTGAAGCTTTCTTT
-	-	TRBV14	TRBJ2-3	CASSPGLGDPTDTQYF	TGTGCCAGCAGCCCAGGGTTAGGGGATCCTACCGATACGCAGTATTTT
TRBD1	-	TRBV11-1	TRBJ2-3	CASSPGTDFTDTQYF	TGTGCCAGCAGTCCCGGGACAGACTTCACAGATACGCAGTATTTT
-	-	TRBV4-2	TRBJ2-1	CASSRGVSYNEQFF	TGTGCCAGCAGCCGGGGGGTCTCCTACAATGAGCAGTTCTTC
TRBD1	-	TRBV7-8	TRBJ1-6	CASSSRDRGPRSPLHF	TGTGCCAGCAGCTCAAGGGACAGGGGGCCTCGATCACCCCTCCACTTT
-	-	TRBV10-2	TRBJ1-1	CASSWDYSNTEAFF	TGCGCCAGCAGTTGGGACTATTCGAACACTGAAGCTTTCTTT
-	-	TRBV5-1	TRBJ1-3	CASSLNGNTIYF	TGCGCCAGCAGCTTGAACGGGAACACCATATATTTT
-	-	TRBV12-5	TRBJ2-1	CASGLRGGGGDEQFF	TGTGCTAGTGGTCTCAGAGGGGGAGGGGGAGATGAGCAGTTCTTC
-	-	TRBV7-9	TRBJ1-2	CASSPGLQRGGYTF	TGTGCCAGCAGCCCGGGACTCCAGAGGGGAGGCTACACCTTC
-	-	TRBV27	TRBJ1-2	CASSLLGGGGYTF	TGTGCCAGCAGTTTGCTGGGGGGGGGTGGCTACACCTTC
-	-	TRBV12-5	TRBJ1-2	CASGLPPEGSTF	TGTGCTAGTGGTTTGCCCCCCGAGGGAAGCACCTTC
TRBD1	once	TRBV11-2	TRBJ1-2	CASSLAGGQARGPNYGYTF	TGTGCCAGCAGCTTAGCAGGGGGACAGGCCAGGGGTCCTAACTATGGCTACACCTTC
TRBD2	-	TRBV2	TRBJ2-7	CASSGGGYEQYF	TGTGCCAGCTCAGGCGGGGGCTACGAGCAGTACTTC
TRBD2	-	TRBV4-2	TRBJ2-7	CASSRGLAGGPAYEQYF	TGTGCCAGCAGTCGAGGACTAGCGGGGGGACCAGCCTACGAGCAGTACTTC
-	-	TRBV15	TRBJ2-7	CATSRKDSYEQYF	TGTGCCACCAGCAGAAAGGACAGCTACGAGCAGTACTTC